The clone carrying this TCR beta chain appeared once. Profiling relied on immunoSEQ multiplex PCR, and the TCRdb table lists in-frame clones only, not all of them. The sample has some 23,000 clones; more than 60% are singletons. Trimming removed 7 bases from V and 0 bases from J; junction bases left unmatched: 12. Germline lookup yields CDR1 MGHDK and CDR2 SYGVNS. This CDR3 contains 17 residues. These data belong to a study of T cell clones after liver transplantation. This rearrangement joins TRBV25-1 to TRBJ1-2, with 9 bases matching TRBD1. This clonotype was sampled from a human donor who received a liver transplant. Sequenced material: CD4+ T cells from blood, taken before liver transplant. CDR3 bases: TGTGCCAGCATGAGTAGGACAGGGGCAAAAGCTAACTATGGCTACACCTTC. It translates to CASMSRTGAKANYGYTF.